This TCR beta chain was observed in a study of cytomegalovirus exposure and HLA in healthy donors. Study at large: Tens of millions of unique TCRs from HLA-typed donors made up an early data release.

The primer mix had 60 Vbeta and 13 Jbeta primers. Using immunoSEQ multiplex PCR, the repertoire was profiled, and TCRdb retains in-frame clones only, with some absent. Of some 140,000 clones listed, approximately 9% are singletons. The CDR3 has 16 amino acids. The germline gives CDR1 MGHDK, CDR2 SYGVNS. The trim removed 5 bases at V and 2 bases at J, leaving 7 bases unmatched. There are a few counts of this clone. As yet, its antigen is unknown. Notes on the study in general: One later analysis reportedly identified an Asian-associated ancestry cluster that showed fewer N-insertions than the roughly 620-donor mean. Investigators reported 150 to 200 TCR beta chains as tied to cytomegalovirus.

The specimen sequenced was PBMCs. The TCR sequence derives from a woman between 40 and 55 years old in good health and CMV-seropositive. V is TRBV25-1 and J is TRBJ1-3; 9 bases match TRBD1. CDR3 region: CASSPGTGPPGNTIYF. CDR3 nucleotides: TGTGCCAGCAGTCCCGGGACAGGGCCTCCTGGAAACACCATATATTTT.